This T cell receptor (beta chain) was sequenced during a study of early T cells in non-severe SARS-CoV-2 infection (dated by TCRdb to the early 2020s). At the level of the whole study: Because TCR sequencing relied on bulk RNA taken from unsorted whole blood, pairing of alpha and beta chains was not possible. Overall results and qualifications from the work: VDJdb matching was skewed toward anti-spike CD8 responses and likely underestimated virus-specific expansions, missing private and CD4 specificities.

Trimming leaves V shorter by 6 bases and J shorter by 0 bases, with the junction holding 4 bases beyond the gene matches. CDR3 length: 14 amino acids, cysteine to phenylalanine. The CDR3 DNA has 42 bases and is translated from base 1. CDR1 and CDR2 are drawn from the germline V gene: SGHAT, FQNNGV. Libraries were prepared through 5' RACE. Sequenced using a NextSeq 500. To correct for sequencing error and PCR bias, the TCR library protocol tagged individual cDNA molecules with unique molecular identifiers. Both TCR alpha and beta chains were sequenced, and tight co-correlation was observed between alpha and beta sequence abundances in each sample. In the paper's pipeline: Decombinator V4 was used to annotate the V gene, J gene and CDR3 of the TCR sequences. Expanded TCRs were defined as changing significantly between any two time points under a Poisson model with p below 0.0001. TCR abundances were normalised to the total number of TCRs sequenced per sample and expressed as counts per million. MAIT TCRs were defined by TRAV1-2 paired with TRAJ12, TRAJ20 or TRAJ33, and iNKT TCRs by TRAV10 paired with TRAJ18. A search of VDJdb, accessed on 1 November 2021, was run for TCRs annotated to CMV, EBV and SARS-CoV-2, with TCRs annotated for multiple antigens excluded. The public reads were reprocessed in TCRdb via fastp at Q25 and MiXCR, keeping in-frame beta chains. Rows are combined by CDR3 protein, so each entry shows the most common genes and DNA. The V and J calls here are based on TCRdb, not the publication. The sample yields tens of thousands of distinct CDR3 sequences; 12% were counted once. The ten largest clones capture about 2.5% of the sample.

This was a case-control study nested in a cohort of healthcare workers in London, UK, who had nasopharyngeal swab PCR tests and blood samples taken every week. Between 23 and 31 March 2020, the week of the UK lockdown, healthcare workers were enrolled and then followed up weekly for as long as 16 weeks. Remarks on this clonotype: Its binding antigen is unknown. One base away there is no much larger clone; base qualities are not given.

This TCR derives from an adult who was a healthcare worker with PCR-confirmed SARS-CoV-2 infection or an uninfected control (not recorded which). Recombination joined TRBV11-2 with TRBJ1-2, and 7 bases in between align with TRBD1. Sequenced here: whole blood, sampled at baseline. The CDR3 loop reads CASRSDRANYGYTF. The nucleotides are TGTGCCAGCAGATCCGACAGGGCTAACTATGGCTACACCTTC.